This T cell receptor (beta chain) derives from a study of blood T cell repertoires in COVID-19. Data came from immunoSEQ multiplex PCR; TCRdb stores just in-frame clones and leaves some out. The data show about 120,000 clones, with 79% seen just once and roughly 4% held by the top ten. Per the germline V gene, CDR1 is SNHLY and CDR2 is FYNNEI. J gave up 4 bases and V 8 bases, and 5 bases lay outside the gene matches. The CDR3 is 15 amino acids. Sequenced input: peripheral blood. The chain couples TRBV2 to TRBJ2-6, with 10 bases fitting TRBD2. The sequence came from a woman at least 80 years old with acute or convalescent COVID-19. The CDR3 coding sequence is TGTGCCAGCGGGACTAGCGCTGGAGGGGCCAACGTCCTGACTTTC. The encoded protein is CASGTSAGGANVLTF.